A selection of T cell receptor beta chains follows, all from one sample in a study of blood T cells in healthy people across ages. Each CDR3 protein is one row after TCRdb ran MiXCR on the 5' RACE reads. The table includes 1,300,000 or so distinct CDR3 sequences, around 59% detected once. Sequenced material: blood. Source of these receptors: a man between 18 and 29 years old in good health. The CDR3 runs from the conserved cysteine through the conserved F or W. Clone size is given for some rows only: seen once, a few or many times, or a class if the clone is expanded.

j_gene: TRBJ2-3
abundance: .
v_gene: TRBV6-5
CDR3aa: CASSRLAGQDTQYF

j_gene: TRBJ2-1
abundance: .
v_gene: TRBV20-1
CDR3aa: CSAQVRTSGRNEQFF

j_gene: TRBJ2-7
abundance: few
v_gene: TRBV6-1
CDR3aa: CASSEGQGFVYEQYF

j_gene: TRBJ2-3
abundance: once
v_gene: TRBV18
CDR3aa: CASSASTGTQYF

j_gene: TRBJ1-4
abundance: .
v_gene: TRBV6-6
CDR3aa: CASTEGGRVFF

j_gene: TRBJ2-4
abundance: .
v_gene: TRBV12-3/TRBV12-4
CDR3aa: CASNGGVGEQYF

j_gene: TRBJ1-1
abundance: .
v_gene: TRBV2
CDR3aa: CASNPGLDTEAFF

j_gene: TRBJ1-6
abundance: once
v_gene: TRBV27
CDR3aa: CASSLGDRERIHGGPLHF

j_gene: TRBJ1-2
abundance: .
v_gene: TRBV20-1
CDR3aa: CSVETLAGQGYGYTF

j_gene: TRBJ2-5
abundance: .
v_gene: TRBV3-1
CDR3aa: CASSQDGQSPYGQYF

j_gene: TRBJ2-3
abundance: .
v_gene: TRBV11-2
CDR3aa: CASSPGQQSTDTQYF

j_gene: TRBJ2-1
abundance: once
v_gene: TRBV7-2
CDR3aa: CASTPGLAGTNEQFF

j_gene: TRBJ2-1
abundance: .
v_gene: TRBV6-5
CDR3aa: CASSYTGSYNEQFF

j_gene: TRBJ1-2
abundance: .
v_gene: TRBV7-9
CDR3aa: CASSQEDRKGYTF

j_gene: TRBJ2-1
abundance: .
v_gene: TRBV20-1
CDR3aa: CSARTGGLPYNEQFF

j_gene: TRBJ2-7
abundance: .
v_gene: TRBV20-1
CDR3aa: CSATSGGPSSYNEQYF

j_gene: TRBJ1-2
abundance: few
v_gene: TRBV20-1
CDR3aa: CSATALNYGYTF

j_gene: TRBJ2-3
abundance: .
v_gene: TRBV7-9
CDR3aa: CASSLQVDTQYF

j_gene: TRBJ1-1
abundance: .
v_gene: TRBV3-1
CDR3aa: CASSLTGQGRTEAFF

j_gene: TRBJ2-2
abundance: once
v_gene: TRBV20-1
CDR3aa: CSALVGSSNTGELFF

j_gene: TRBJ2-7
abundance: .
v_gene: TRBV12-3/TRBV12-4
CDR3aa: CASSSTVPTYEQYF

j_gene: TRBJ2-1
abundance: .
v_gene: TRBV20-1
CDR3aa: CSATWTSGTYNEQFF

j_gene: TRBJ1-4
abundance: .
v_gene: TRBV29-1
CDR3aa: CSVTTGGGEKLFF

j_gene: TRBJ2-1
abundance: .
v_gene: TRBV20-1
CDR3aa: CSARERAGPNTYNEQFF

j_gene: TRBJ2-1
abundance: few
v_gene: TRBV2
CDR3aa: CASSGLEREPIGEQFF

j_gene: TRBJ2-3
abundance: .
v_gene: TRBV6-5
CDR3aa: CASSYSSNRRDTQYF

j_gene: TRBJ2-7
abundance: .
v_gene: TRBV12-3/TRBV12-4
CDR3aa: CASSFGTGDNYEQYF

j_gene: TRBJ2-1
abundance: .
v_gene: TRBV5-1
CDR3aa: CASSSIAGSHYNEQFF

j_gene: TRBJ2-1
abundance: .
v_gene: TRBV4-1
CDR3aa: CASSPLKDSRKYNEQFF

j_gene: TRBJ1-2
abundance: once
v_gene: TRBV12-3/TRBV12-4
CDR3aa: CACSSGDYGYTF

j_gene: TRBJ2-7
abundance: few
v_gene: TRBV12-5
CDR3aa: CASGSGQITYEQYF

j_gene: TRBJ1-2
abundance: .
v_gene: TRBV20-1
CDR3aa: CSGGWTGNYGYTF

j_gene: TRBJ2-1
abundance: .
v_gene: TRBV4-1
CDR3aa: CASSQPTAGASQFF

j_gene: TRBJ2-2
abundance: .
v_gene: TRBV7-9
CDR3aa: CASTNTRRDTGELFF

j_gene: .
abundance: .
v_gene: TRBV29-1
CDR3aa: CSVEDGTSGEQYF

j_gene: TRBJ2-7
abundance: .
v_gene: TRBV29-1
CDR3aa: CSVQGARVDEQYF

j_gene: TRBJ2-5
abundance: .
v_gene: TRBV20-1
CDR3aa: CSATRDSGYF

j_gene: TRBJ1-1
abundance: once
v_gene: TRBV12-3/TRBV12-4
CDR3aa: CASSSTGPASTEAFF

j_gene: .
abundance: .
v_gene: TRBV10-3
CDR3aa: CAIGKGALSNEQYF

j_gene: TRBJ2-7
abundance: .
v_gene: TRBV3-1
CDR3aa: CASSKTGGYEQYF

j_gene: TRBJ2-2
abundance: .
v_gene: TRBV7-2
CDR3aa: CASSPLAGDGTGELFF

j_gene: TRBJ2-7
abundance: .
v_gene: TRBV29-1
CDR3aa: CSVVGGAYAYEQYF